This record looks at one T cell receptor beta chain sequence and its context. The data derive from a study of T-cell reconstitution after alpha-beta-depleted transplantation in children. Looked up from germline, CDR1 is MNHNS and CDR2 is SASEGT. V lost 7 bases and J lost 4; bases outside the gene matches: 7. The CDR3 contains 14 residues. During its preparation, the TCRbeta library received unique molecular identifiers. TCRdb re-derived calls from the PCR reads in MiXCR, one entry per CDR3 protein. The data show hundreds of thousands of distinct CDR3 sequences, 8% to 9.5% seen once. The sample here was PBMCs from the stem cell graft donor, taken from the stem cell graft. The TCR originated in a human donor who donated a stem cell graft to a child with acute lymphoblastic leukemia. The V call is TRBV6-1, the J call TRBJ1-2; 9 bases are shared with TRBD1. As DNA, the CDR3 is TGTGCCAGCAAAGGGGACAGGGACTTCTATGGCTACACCTTC. The encoded protein is CASKGDRDFYGYTF.